A selection of T cell receptor beta chains follows, all from one sample in a study of T cells after yellow fever vaccination. TCRdb analysed the 5' RACE reads with MiXCR anew, one entry per CDR3 protein. Of about 150,000 distinct CDR3 sequences detected, roughly 6.2% appear once; the ten largest clones hold about 2.7%. Sequencing was performed on CD4+ T cells sorted from PBMCs, taken on the day of the first yellow fever vaccination. The receptors here all came from a man aged 18 to 35 who received the YFV17D yellow fever vaccine. Both conserved end residues are part of each CDR3. Each record gives: clone size, J gene, V gene, D gene, CDR3 protein, CDR3 DNA. D genes are given only for firm matches. Clone size is not always given. Where it is, it says once, few, many or a class for expanded clones.

clone_size: many; j_call: TRBJ2-5; v_call: TRBV7-2; d_call: TRBD2; cdr3_aa: CASKSGLAGQETQYF; cdr3_nt: TGTGCCAGCAAATCGGGACTAGCGGGGCAAGAGACCCAGTACTTC
clone_size: .; j_call: TRBJ2-3; v_call: TRBV28; d_call: .; cdr3_aa: CASRGSQGAGTDTQYF; cdr3_nt: TGTGCCAGCAGGGGGTCGCAAGGGGCGGGCACAGATACGCAGTATTTT
clone_size: .; j_call: TRBJ2-7; v_call: TRBV5-1; d_call: TRBD1; cdr3_aa: CASSLDGTAAYEQYF; cdr3_nt: TGCGCCAGCAGCTTGGATGGGACAGCCGCCTACGAGCAGTACTTC
clone_size: many; j_call: TRBJ2-1; v_call: TRBV20-1; d_call: TRBD2; cdr3_aa: CSAAGTAVLAGGYRYNEQFF; cdr3_nt: TGCAGTGCTGCCGGGACCGCGGTTCTAGCGGGGGGATACCGCTACAATGAGCAGTTCTTC
clone_size: few; j_call: TRBJ2-1; v_call: TRBV20-1; d_call: .; cdr3_aa: CSAADFAAGSVDEQFF; cdr3_nt: TGCAGTGCCGCTGACTTCGCGGCAGGGAGCGTAGATGAGCAGTTCTTC
clone_size: .; j_call: TRBJ1-1; v_call: TRBV12-3/TRBV12-4; d_call: .; cdr3_aa: CASRAGTVEAFF; cdr3_nt: TGTGCCAGCAGGGCCGGGACCGTTGAAGCTTTCTTT
clone_size: many; j_call: TRBJ2-3; v_call: TRBV7-2; d_call: TRBD2; cdr3_aa: CASSLMGSGPHTQYF; cdr3_nt: TGTGCCAGCAGCTTGATGGGTAGCGGGCCCCATACGCAGTATTTT
clone_size: .; j_call: TRBJ1-1; v_call: TRBV10-3; d_call: .; cdr3_aa: CAISDSGPRDTEAFF; cdr3_nt: TGTGCCATCAGTGACTCCGGACCGAGGGACACTGAAGCTTTCTTT
clone_size: .; j_call: TRBJ2-1; v_call: TRBV9; d_call: TRBD1; cdr3_aa: CASSPQPGQGYNEQFF; cdr3_nt: TGTGCCAGCAGCCCCCAACCGGGACAGGGTTACAATGAGCAGTTCTTC
clone_size: .; j_call: TRBJ2-4; v_call: TRBV7-2; d_call: TRBD1; cdr3_aa: CASSLMGQGEDIQYF; cdr3_nt: TGTGCCAGCAGCTTAATGGGACAGGGGGAGGACATTCAGTACTTC
clone_size: many; j_call: TRBJ2-2; v_call: TRBV7-2; d_call: .; cdr3_aa: CASSLSAGDYTGELFF; cdr3_nt: TGTGCCAGCAGCTTAAGTGCAGGGGATTACACCGGGGAGCTGTTTTTT
clone_size: .; j_call: TRBJ2-1; v_call: TRBV12-3/TRBV12-4; d_call: .; cdr3_aa: CASSFQGPNEQFF; cdr3_nt: TGTGCCAGCAGTTTTCAGGGTCCCAATGAGCAGTTCTTC
clone_size: few; j_call: TRBJ1-1; v_call: TRBV18; d_call: TRBD1; cdr3_aa: CASSPDRVSTEAFF; cdr3_nt: TGTGCCAGCTCACCAGACAGGGTAAGCACTGAAGCTTTCTTT
clone_size: many; j_call: TRBJ2-1; v_call: TRBV12-3/TRBV12-4; d_call: TRBD1; cdr3_aa: CASSRTGFREQFF; cdr3_nt: TGTGCCAGCAGTCGGACAGGGTTCCGTGAGCAGTTCTTC
clone_size: many; j_call: TRBJ2-3; v_call: TRBV20-1; d_call: .; cdr3_aa: CSATSPPDTQYF; cdr3_nt: TGCAGTGCCACCTCCCCTCCAGATACGCAGTATTTT
clone_size: many; j_call: TRBJ2-5; v_call: TRBV7-2; d_call: .; cdr3_aa: CASSFSRGSETQYF; cdr3_nt: TGTGCCAGCAGCTTCTCGAGGGGCTCGGAGACCCAGTACTTC
clone_size: few; j_call: TRBJ1-5; v_call: TRBV19; d_call: .; cdr3_aa: CASPKRENQPQHF; cdr3_nt: TGTGCCAGTCCCAAGCGGGAGAACCAGCCCCAGCATTTT
clone_size: .; j_call: TRBJ2-7; v_call: TRBV6-5; d_call: .; cdr3_aa: CASSYGQPYEQYF; cdr3_nt: TGTGCCAGCAGTTACGGACAGCCCTACGAGCAGTACTTC
clone_size: many; j_call: TRBJ2-3; v_call: TRBV7-2; d_call: .; cdr3_aa: CASSSFAEGRTQYF; cdr3_nt: TGTGCCAGCAGCTCATTCGCCGAGGGGCGTACGCAGTATTTT
clone_size: .; j_call: TRBJ1-1; v_call: TRBV5-5; d_call: .; cdr3_aa: CASSSGQRYAEAFF; cdr3_nt: TGTGCCAGCAGCTCGGGACAAAGGTACGCTGAAGCTTTCTTT
clone_size: many; j_call: TRBJ2-4; v_call: TRBV2; d_call: .; cdr3_aa: CASRGANIQYF; cdr3_nt: TGTGCCAGCAGGGGCGCAAACATTCAGTACTTC
clone_size: many; j_call: TRBJ2-6; v_call: TRBV24-1; d_call: TRBD2; cdr3_aa: CATSDSGGFGANVLTF; cdr3_nt: TGTGCCACCAGTGATTCCGGGGGGTTCGGGGCCAACGTCCTGACTTTC
clone_size: few; j_call: TRBJ1-4; v_call: TRBV13; d_call: .; cdr3_aa: CASSTGHVNTNEKLFF; cdr3_nt: TGTGCCAGCAGCACGGGACACGTTAATACTAATGAAAAACTGTTTTTT
clone_size: .; j_call: TRBJ1-6; v_call: TRBV6-5; d_call: TRBD1; cdr3_aa: CASSYAPRTGRSPLHF; cdr3_nt: TGTGCCAGCAGTTACGCCCCGCGGACAGGTCGATCACCCCTCCACTTT
clone_size: .; j_call: TRBJ2-3; v_call: TRBV6-5; d_call: TRBD2; cdr3_aa: CASRESGGADTQYF; cdr3_nt: TGTGCCAGCAGGGAGAGCGGGGGGGCAGATACGCAGTATTTT
clone_size: many; j_call: TRBJ1-3; v_call: TRBV12-3/TRBV12-4; d_call: .; cdr3_aa: CASRAGAGNTIYF; cdr3_nt: TGTGCCAGCAGGGCAGGGGCTGGAAACACCATATATTTT
clone_size: .; j_call: TRBJ2-3; v_call: TRBV5-4; d_call: .; cdr3_aa: CASRTGGSDTQYF; cdr3_nt: TGTGCCAGCAGGACAGGCGGCTCAGATACGCAGTATTTT
clone_size: few; j_call: TRBJ2-1; v_call: TRBV4-3; d_call: .; cdr3_aa: CASSQVWNEQFF; cdr3_nt: TGCGCCAGCAGCCAAGTTTGGAATGAGCAGTTCTTC
clone_size: many; j_call: TRBJ1-2; v_call: TRBV12-3/TRBV12-4; d_call: TRBD1; cdr3_aa: CASSRGQGYGYTF; cdr3_nt: TGTGCCAGCAGCCGGGGACAGGGCTATGGCTACACCTTC
clone_size: .; j_call: TRBJ2-1; v_call: TRBV5-4; d_call: .; cdr3_aa: CASSLESRSYNEQFF; cdr3_nt: TGTGCCAGCAGCTTGGAGTCCCGCTCCTACAATGAGCAGTTCTTC
clone_size: many; j_call: TRBJ2-3; v_call: TRBV7-2; d_call: TRBD1; cdr3_aa: CASQTGGTDTQYF; cdr3_nt: TGTGCCAGTCAGACAGGGGGCACAGATACGCAGTATTTT
clone_size: many; j_call: TRBJ2-3; v_call: TRBV7-2; d_call: TRBD1; cdr3_aa: CASSSNRGEDTQYF; cdr3_nt: TGTGCCAGCAGCTCAAACAGGGGCGAAGATACGCAGTATTTT